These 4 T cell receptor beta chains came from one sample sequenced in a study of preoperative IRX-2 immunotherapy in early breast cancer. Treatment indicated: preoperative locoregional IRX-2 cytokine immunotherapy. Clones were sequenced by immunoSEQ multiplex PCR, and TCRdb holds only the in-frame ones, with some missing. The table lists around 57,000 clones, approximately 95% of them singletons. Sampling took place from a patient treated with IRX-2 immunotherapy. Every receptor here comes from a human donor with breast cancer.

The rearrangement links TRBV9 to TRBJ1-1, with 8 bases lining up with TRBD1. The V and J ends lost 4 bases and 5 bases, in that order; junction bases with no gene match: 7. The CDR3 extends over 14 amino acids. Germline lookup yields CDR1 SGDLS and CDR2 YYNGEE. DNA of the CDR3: TGTGCCAGCAGCTCCCTGACAGGGGTAACTGAAGCTTTCTTT. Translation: CASSSLTGVTEAFF.

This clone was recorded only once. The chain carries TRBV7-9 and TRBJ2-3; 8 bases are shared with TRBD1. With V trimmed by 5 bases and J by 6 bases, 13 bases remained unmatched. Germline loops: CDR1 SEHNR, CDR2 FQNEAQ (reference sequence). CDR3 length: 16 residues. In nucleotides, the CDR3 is TGTGCCAGCAGCCGTCACTCCTTGGACAGGGCTGATACGCAGTATTTT. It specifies CASSRHSLDRADTQYF.

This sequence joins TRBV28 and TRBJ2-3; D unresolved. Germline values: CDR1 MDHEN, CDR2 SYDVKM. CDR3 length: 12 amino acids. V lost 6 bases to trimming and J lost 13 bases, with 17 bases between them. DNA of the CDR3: TGTGCCAGCAGCCCCGGGCCCCTCGGAGAGTATTTT. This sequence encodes CASSPGPLGEYF.

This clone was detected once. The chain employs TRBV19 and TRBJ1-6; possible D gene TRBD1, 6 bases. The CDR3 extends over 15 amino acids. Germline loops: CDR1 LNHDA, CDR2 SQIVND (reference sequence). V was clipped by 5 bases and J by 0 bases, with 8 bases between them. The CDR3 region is CASSDRSSYNSPLHF. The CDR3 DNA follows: TGTGCCAGTAGTGACAGGAGCTCCTATAATTCACCCCTCCACTTT.